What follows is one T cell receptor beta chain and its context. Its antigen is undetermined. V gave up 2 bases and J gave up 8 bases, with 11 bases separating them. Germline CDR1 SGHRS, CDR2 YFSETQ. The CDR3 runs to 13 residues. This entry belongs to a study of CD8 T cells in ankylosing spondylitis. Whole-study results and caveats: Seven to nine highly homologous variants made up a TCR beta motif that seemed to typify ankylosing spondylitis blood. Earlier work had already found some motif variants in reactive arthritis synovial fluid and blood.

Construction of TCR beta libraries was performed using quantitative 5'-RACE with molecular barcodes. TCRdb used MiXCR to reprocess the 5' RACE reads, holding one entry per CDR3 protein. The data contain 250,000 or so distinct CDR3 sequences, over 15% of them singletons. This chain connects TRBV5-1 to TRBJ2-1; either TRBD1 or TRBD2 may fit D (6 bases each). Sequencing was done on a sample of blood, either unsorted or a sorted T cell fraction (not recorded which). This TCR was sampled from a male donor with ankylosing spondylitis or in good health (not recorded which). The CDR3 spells CASSLWGADEQFF. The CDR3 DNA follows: TGCGCCAGCAGCTTATGGGGGGCTGATGAGCAGTTCTTC. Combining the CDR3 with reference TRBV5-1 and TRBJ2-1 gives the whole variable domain KAGVTQTPRYLIKTRGQQVTLSCSPISGHRSVSWYQQTPGQGLQFLFEYFSETQRNKGNFPGRFSGRQFSNSRSEMNVSTLELGDSALYLCASSLWGADEQFFGPGTRLTVL.